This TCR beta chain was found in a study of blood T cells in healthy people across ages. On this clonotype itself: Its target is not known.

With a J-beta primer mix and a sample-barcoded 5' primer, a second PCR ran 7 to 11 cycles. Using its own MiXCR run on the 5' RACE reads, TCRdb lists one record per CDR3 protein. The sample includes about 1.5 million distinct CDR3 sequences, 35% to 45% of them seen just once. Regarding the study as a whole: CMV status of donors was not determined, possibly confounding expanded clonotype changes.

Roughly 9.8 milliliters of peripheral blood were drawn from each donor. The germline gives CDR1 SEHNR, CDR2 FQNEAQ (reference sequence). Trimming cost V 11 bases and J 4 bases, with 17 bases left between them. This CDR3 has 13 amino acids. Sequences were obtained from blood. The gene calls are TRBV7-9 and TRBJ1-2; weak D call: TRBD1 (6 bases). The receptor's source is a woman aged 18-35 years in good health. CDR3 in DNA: TGTGCCTCATGGGGGCCGCTCATCTATGGCTACACCTTC. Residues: CASWGPLIYGYTF. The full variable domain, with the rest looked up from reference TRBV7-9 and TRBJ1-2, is DTGVSQNPRHKITKRGQNVTFRCDPISEHNRLYWYRQTLGQGPEFLTYFQNEAQLEKSRLLSDRFSAERPKGSFSTLEIQRTEQGDSAMYLCASWGPLIYGYTFGSGTRLTVV.